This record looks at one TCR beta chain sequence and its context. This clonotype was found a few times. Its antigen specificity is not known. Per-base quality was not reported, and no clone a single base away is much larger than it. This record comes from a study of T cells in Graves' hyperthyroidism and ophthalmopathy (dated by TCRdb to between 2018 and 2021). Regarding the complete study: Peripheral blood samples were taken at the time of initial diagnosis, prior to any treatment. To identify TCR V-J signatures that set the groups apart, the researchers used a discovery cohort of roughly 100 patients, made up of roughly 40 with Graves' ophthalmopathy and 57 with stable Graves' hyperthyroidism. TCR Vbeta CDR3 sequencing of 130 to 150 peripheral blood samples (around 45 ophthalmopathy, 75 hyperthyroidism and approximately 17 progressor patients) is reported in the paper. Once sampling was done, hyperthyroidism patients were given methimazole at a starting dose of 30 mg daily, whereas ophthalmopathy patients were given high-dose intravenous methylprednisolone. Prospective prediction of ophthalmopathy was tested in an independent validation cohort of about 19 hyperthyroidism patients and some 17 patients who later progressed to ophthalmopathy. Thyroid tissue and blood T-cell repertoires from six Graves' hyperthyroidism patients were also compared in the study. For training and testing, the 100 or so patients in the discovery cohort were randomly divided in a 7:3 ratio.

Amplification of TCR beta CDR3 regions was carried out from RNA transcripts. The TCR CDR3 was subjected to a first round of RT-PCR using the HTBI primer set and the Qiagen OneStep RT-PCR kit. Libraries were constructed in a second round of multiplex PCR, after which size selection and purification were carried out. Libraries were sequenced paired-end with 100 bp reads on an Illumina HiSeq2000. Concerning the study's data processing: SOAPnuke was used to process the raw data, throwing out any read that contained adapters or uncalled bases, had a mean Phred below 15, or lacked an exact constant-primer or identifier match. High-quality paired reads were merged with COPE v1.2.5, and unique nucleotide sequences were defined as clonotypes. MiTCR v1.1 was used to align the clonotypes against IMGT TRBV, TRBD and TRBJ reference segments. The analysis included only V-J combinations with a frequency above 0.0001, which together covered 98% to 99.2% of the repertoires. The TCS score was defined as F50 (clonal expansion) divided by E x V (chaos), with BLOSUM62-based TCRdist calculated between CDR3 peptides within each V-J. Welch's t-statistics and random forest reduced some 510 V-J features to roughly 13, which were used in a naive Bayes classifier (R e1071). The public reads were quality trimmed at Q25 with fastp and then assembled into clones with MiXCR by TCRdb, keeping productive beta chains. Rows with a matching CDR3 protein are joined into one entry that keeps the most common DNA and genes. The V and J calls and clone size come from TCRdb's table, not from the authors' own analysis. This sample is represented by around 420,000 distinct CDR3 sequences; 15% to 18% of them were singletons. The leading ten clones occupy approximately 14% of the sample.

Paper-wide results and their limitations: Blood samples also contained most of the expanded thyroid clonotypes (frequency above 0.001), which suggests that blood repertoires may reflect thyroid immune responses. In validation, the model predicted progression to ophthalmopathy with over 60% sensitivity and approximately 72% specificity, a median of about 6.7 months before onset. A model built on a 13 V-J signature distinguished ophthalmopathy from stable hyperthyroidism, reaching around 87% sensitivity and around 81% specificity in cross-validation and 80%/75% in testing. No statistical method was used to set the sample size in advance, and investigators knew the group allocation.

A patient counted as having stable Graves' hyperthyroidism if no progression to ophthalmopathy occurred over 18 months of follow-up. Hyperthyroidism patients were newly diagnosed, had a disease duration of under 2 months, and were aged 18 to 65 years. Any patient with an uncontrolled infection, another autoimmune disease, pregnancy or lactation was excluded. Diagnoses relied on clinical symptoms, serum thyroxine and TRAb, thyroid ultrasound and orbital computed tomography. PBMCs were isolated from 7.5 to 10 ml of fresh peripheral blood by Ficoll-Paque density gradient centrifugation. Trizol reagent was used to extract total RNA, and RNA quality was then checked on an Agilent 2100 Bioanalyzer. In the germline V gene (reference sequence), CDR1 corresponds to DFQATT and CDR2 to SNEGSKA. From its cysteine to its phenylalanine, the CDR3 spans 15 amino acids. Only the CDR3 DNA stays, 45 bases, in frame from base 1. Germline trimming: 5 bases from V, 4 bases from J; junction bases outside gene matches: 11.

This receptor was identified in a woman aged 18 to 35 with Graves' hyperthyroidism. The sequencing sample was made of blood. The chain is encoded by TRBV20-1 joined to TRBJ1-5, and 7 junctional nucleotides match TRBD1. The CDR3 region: CSAFPGQMLNQPQHF. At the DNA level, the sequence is TGCAGTGCTTTCCCGGGACAGATGTTAAATCAGCCCCAGCATTTT.